This T cell receptor (beta chain) is from a study of blood T cell repertoires in COVID-19. V was pared by 0 bases and J by 7 bases, with 4 bases between. CDR1 is SGHVS and CDR2 is FNYEAQ in the germline V gene. The CDR3 contains 13 residues. The assay was immunoSEQ multiplex PCR, and TCRdb's table has in-frame clones only and misses some. The sample comprises over 250,000 clones, roughly 86% of which are singletons, and approximately 2% rests with the top ten. The chain couples TRBV7-6 to TRBJ1-6, with D uncertain. The sequence derives from a woman aged 55-69 years who had recovered from COVID-19. The material sequenced was PBMCs or T cells enriched from blood (not recorded which). The CDR3 loop is CASSLASNSPLHF. The CDR3 DNA is TGTGCCAGCAGCTTAGCGTCAAATTCACCCCTCCACTTT.